The 27 T cell receptor beta chains below come from one sample, sequenced in a study of technical replicates of blood from several donors. Sequencing was performed with immunoSEQ multiplex PCR; in TCRdb, only in-frame clones are kept and a portion is missing. The sample has 65,000 to 95,000 clones, around 94% seen once. Sequenced input: T cells isolated from PBMCs. Receptor source: a human donor in good health.

This chain uses TRBV30 with TRBJ2-5; 9 positions match TRBD1. This CDR3 is 13 amino acids long. The germline V gene encodes CDR1 GTSNPN and CDR2 SVGIG (reference sequence). The ends lost 5 bases at V and 0 bases at J; junction bases unmatched: 1. The CDR3 here is CAWGTGNQETQYF. The CDR3 DNA is TGTGCCTGGGGGACAGGGAACCAAGAGACCCAGTACTTC.

This chain uses TRBV19 with TRBJ1-1; D remains unclear. V lost 2 bases, J lost 3 bases, and 10 bases lay in between. CDR1 is LNHDA and CDR2 is SQIVND in the germline V gene (reference sequence). The CDR3 has 14 residues. The DNA for the CDR3 is TGTGCCAGTAGTATATCGTCAGGCCACACTGAAGCTTTCTTT. Its translation: CASSISSGHTEAFF.

The chain uses TRBV7-2 and TRBJ2-7, with a tentative D call TRBD2 (6 bases). V shed 1 base and J shed 5 bases, with 15 bases lying between them. The germline V gene has CDR1 SGHTA and CDR2 FQGNSA. The CDR3 spans 15 residues. The CDR3 DNA reads TGTGCCAGCAGCTTAGACTGGGGGGTTGCTAACGAGCAGTACTTC. Its protein product is CASSLDWGVANEQYF.

The CDR3 DNA reads TGTGCCAGTAGTTATAGCGGGAGCTCCTACAATGAGCAGTTCTTC. It yields the protein CASSYSGSSYNEQFF. The genes are TRBV19 and TRBJ2-1; 9 positions agree with TRBD2. V was pared by 5 bases and J by 0 bases, with 2 bases of the junction left unmatched. In germline, CDR1 is LNHDA, CDR2 SQIVND (reference sequence). The CDR3 length is 15 residues.

The chain recombines TRBV9 with TRBJ1-1; maybe TRBD1 (5 bases). V lost 3 bases, J lost 1 base, and 13 bases lay in between. CDR3 size: 15 residues. Germline V gene lookup returns CDR1 SGDLS and CDR2 YYNGEE. The CDR3 DNA follows: TGTGCCAGCAGCGCGGGGGGGAAGTCGAACACTGAAGCTTTCTTT. Its protein is CASSAGGKSNTEAFF.

Here the CDR3 reads CASSQDPKPQEKLFF. Written as DNA, the CDR3 is TGCGCCAGCAGCCAAGACCCGAAACCCCAGGAAAAACTGTTTTTT. This chain connects TRBV4-3 to TRBJ1-4; D gene unclear. V was trimmed by 0 bases and J by 8 bases, leaving 13 bases between them. Germline values: CDR1 LGHNA, CDR2 YSLEER. This CDR3 comprises 15 residues.

The rearrangement links TRBV12-1 to TRBJ2-1; the listed D gene, TRBD1, was not tested against the DNA. TRBV12-1 counts as a pseudogene. The CDR3 consists of 15 residues. CDR3 coding DNA: TGTGCCAGCAGCCCGGAGCCGGGACAGGGTCCGTTCGCGTTCTTC. Translation: CASSPEPGQGPFAFF.

The V gene is TRBV4-1, the J gene TRBJ2-2, with TRBD2 matching over 11 bases. The CDR3 loop spans 16 amino acids. V was pared by 1 base and J by 6 bases, with 4 bases of the junction left unmatched. Germline lookup yields CDR1 MGHRA and CDR2 YSYEKL. CDR3 residues: CASSQGLAGMAGELFF. CDR3 coding DNA: TGCGCCAGCAGCCAAGGACTAGCGGGAATGGCCGGGGAGCTGTTTTTT.

The genes are TRBV5-4 and TRBJ2-3; 7 nucleotides agree with TRBD2. Looked up from germline, CDR1 is SGHNT and CDR2 is YYREEE (reference sequence). The V and J ends lost 0 bases and 2 bases, in that order; junction bases with no gene match: 3. There are 15 residues in the CDR3. The CDR3 loop reads CASSLATSYTDTQYF. For the CDR3, the DNA is TGTGCCAGCAGCTTGGCGACTAGCTACACAGATACGCAGTATTTT. The full variable domain, with the rest looked up from reference TRBV5-4 and TRBJ2-3, is ETGVTQSPTHLIKTRGQQVTLRCSSQSGHNTVSWYQQALGQGPQFIFQYYREEENGRGNFPPRFSGLQFPNYSSELNVNALELDDSALYLCASSLATSYTDTQYFGPGTRLTVL.

This clone has only a few counts. V gene TRBV9 combines with J gene TRBJ2-2; 8 bases align to TRBD2. The germline gives CDR1 SGDLS, CDR2 YYNGEE. The CDR3 is 15 amino acids. Germline trimming cut 4 bases from V and 0 bases from J; bases unmatched to any gene: 2. CDR3 nucleotide sequence: TGTGCCAGCAGCCCGGGACTAGCGAACACCGGGGAGCTGTTTTTT. Translating it yields CASSPGLANTGELFF.

V and J are TRBV28 and TRBJ1-1, with unresolved D. V was shortened by 4 bases and J by 2 bases, with 11 bases between the two germline ends. CDR3 length: 14 residues. Germline lookup yields CDR1 MDHEN and CDR2 SYDVKM. The DNA for the CDR3 is TGTGCCAGCAGTTATCGGGGAGGTAACACTGAAGCTTTCTTT. Its protein product is CASSYRGGNTEAFF.

DNA of the CDR3: TGTGCCAGCAGTGAAAACAGGGTCGGCGGCTACACCTTC. It translates to CASSENRVGGYTF. The chain carries TRBV6-1 and TRBJ1-2; TRBD1 is a possible D gene (6 bases). The ends were cut back, 2 bases at V and 8 bases at J, with 12 bases in the middle. Germline lookup yields CDR1 MNHNS and CDR2 SASEGT. The CDR3 extends over 13 amino acids.

The rearrangement joins TRBV19 to TRBJ1-1; possible D gene TRBD1, 6 bases. The germline gives CDR1 LNHDA, CDR2 SQIVND (reference sequence). V dropped 7 bases and J dropped 2 bases, with 14 bases sitting between them. The CDR3 is made up of 14 amino acids. The CDR3 sequence: CASTEGQINTEAFF. CDR3 sequence (DNA): TGTGCCAGTACCGAGGGACAAATTAACACTGAAGCTTTCTTT.

The chain has TRBV1 and TRBJ2-7; TRBD1 is the table's D call and was not checked against the DNA. TRBV1 is deemed a pseudogene. There are 15 residues in the CDR3. The CDR3 spells CTSSQEGRSTQEQYF. CDR3 DNA: TGCACCAGCAGCCAAGAGGGCAGGTCCACTCAAGAGCAGTACTTC.

J is TRBJ2-7 and V is TRBV11-2; D might be TRBD2 (6 bases). Germline V CDR1 and CDR2: SGHAT, FQNNGV. The CDR3 totals 12 residues. Trimming removed 9 bases at V and 0 bases at J, with 9 bases between. CDR3 coding DNA: TGTGCCAGTCGGGACTCCTCCTACGAGCAGTACTTC. Encoded protein: CASRDSSYEQYF.

This clone has just one count. V is TRBV29-1 and J is TRBJ2-5, with a possible D match to TRBD2 (5 bases). V dropped 4 bases and J dropped 5 bases, with 8 bases sitting between them. The germline V gene encodes CDR1 SQVTM and CDR2 ANQGSEA. The CDR3 consists of 11 residues. The DNA of the CDR3 is TGCAGCGTTGTAGGAGGCGAGACCCAGTACTTC. Protein sequence: CSVVGGETQYF.

The chain carries TRBV5-1 and TRBJ1-5; a weak D match, TRBD1 (5 bases). The CDR3 is 15 amino acids. Germline V gene lookup returns CDR1 SGHRS and CDR2 YFSETQ. Trimming cost V 4 bases and J 3 bases, with 14 bases left between them. The CDR3 nucleotides are TGCGCCAGCAGCGTTCCGACAGAGTTCAATCAGCCCCAGCATTTT. It is translated as CASSVPTEFNQPQHF.

The chain couples TRBV29-1 to TRBJ2-7; 10 positions agree with TRBD2. This CDR3 region has 15 residues. J gave up 1 base and V 0 bases, and 3 bases lay outside the gene matches. Germline assignment: CDR1 SQVTM and CDR2 ANQGSEA. The DNA of the CDR3 is TGCAGCGTTGAAGAGAGCGGGAGGGTGTCCTACGAGCAGTACTTC. Its protein product is CSVEESGRVSYEQYF.

V gene TRBV5-6 combines with J gene TRBJ2-1, with TRBD2 matching 7 bases. CDR3 length: 14 residues. The J segment lost 8 bases and the V segment lost 0 bases, leaving 5 bases of the junction unmatched. Germline V gene data show CDR1 as SGHDT and CDR2 as YYEEEE. The CDR3 nucleotides are TGTGCCAGCAGCTTGGTAGCAGGGAGGGATGAGCAGTTCTTC. Translation gives CASSLVAGRDEQFF.

About this clone itself: A junction boundary mismatches the germline segment, possibly from a read error. This sequence joins TRBV10-3 and TRBJ2-7; 7 bases are shared with TRBD2. This CDR3 is built from 13 residues. Germline CDR1 reads ENHRY; CDR2 reads SYGVKD. The CDR3 protein is CATSGGGAYEQYF. The CDR3 coding sequence is TGTGCCACCAGTGGGGGAGGGGCCTACGAGCAGTACTTC.

The chain joins TRBV18 to TRBJ1-2; tentatively, D is TRBD1 (5 bases). The V end was cut by 2 bases, the J end by 6 bases, with 13 bases between. Germline values: CDR1 KGHSH, CDR2 LQKENI. The CDR3 length is 14 residues. The CDR3 loop reads CASSPSQGSNGYTF. CDR3 coding DNA: TGTGCCAGCTCACCATCTCAGGGATCTAATGGCTACACCTTC.

V and J are TRBV2 and TRBJ2-2; TRBD1 matches 8 bases. The V segment lost 5 bases and the J segment 1 base; nucleotides outside the gene matches: 6. Per germline, CDR1 SNHLY and CDR2 FYNNEI. The CDR3 loop spans 16 amino acids. CDR3 protein: CASSLTGTGNTGELFF. For the CDR3, the DNA is TGTGCCAGCAGTTTAACCGGGACAGGGAACACCGGGGAGCTGTTTTTT.

The chain employs TRBV2 and TRBJ2-4; D possibly corresponds to TRBD1 (6 bases). Germline V CDR1 and CDR2: SNHLY, FYNNEI. Trimming pared 10 bases from V and 0 bases from J, leaving 19 bases between. The CDR3 sequence is 16 residues long. CDR3 coding DNA: TGTGCCACCGGTTACAGGGAAAGGGGAGCCAAAAACATTCAGTACTTC. It translates to CATGYRERGAKNIQYF.

The chain combines TRBV7-9 with TRBJ2-1, with TRBD2 identical over 13 bases. From germline, CDR1 is SEHNR and CDR2 FQNEAQ (reference sequence). With 1 base clipped from V and 6 bases from J, the junction kept 6 bases outside the gene matches. The CDR3 covers 17 residues. CDR3 sequence: CASSLGTGTSGTNEQFF. CDR3 DNA: TGTGCCAGCAGCTTAGGGACCGGGACTAGCGGGACCAATGAGCAGTTCTTC.

The chain uses TRBV10-3 and TRBJ2-3; 14 bases line up with TRBD2. The CDR3 has 18 amino acids. Germline V gives CDR1 ENHRY, CDR2 SYGVKD. V gave up 4 bases and J gave up 0 bases; unmatched junction bases: 6. Here the CDR3 DNA reads TGTGCCATCAGTGGAGCCGGGACTAGCGGGAGAAGCACAGATACGCAGTATTTT. This sequence encodes CAISGAGTSGRSTDTQYF.

The V call is TRBV7-3, the J call TRBJ2-1; a weak D match, TRBD2 (5 bases). V lost 5 bases and J 5 bases, leaving 22 bases between the germline ends. Germline CDR1 reads SGHTA; CDR2 reads FQGTGA. The CDR3 runs to 17 residues. The CDR3 DNA reads as TGTGCCAGCAGCCCTAACGTCCCGGAGGCCGAGGACAATGAGCAGTTCTTC. Its protein is CASSPNVPEAEDNEQFF. The whole variable domain, remainder taken from reference TRBV7-3 and TRBJ2-1, is GAGVSQTPSNKVTEKGKYVELRCDPISGHTALYWYRQSLGQGPEFLIYFQGTGAADDSGLPNDRFFAVRPEGSVSTLKIQRTERGDSAVYLCASSPNVPEAEDNEQFFGPGTRLTVL.

V and J are TRBV30 and TRBJ1-2; the D is unclear. The V end was cut by 1 base, the J end by 3 bases, with 9 bases between. CDR1 GTSNPN and CDR2 SVGIG come from the germline V gene (reference sequence). The CDR3 is 13 amino acids. CDR3 bases: TGTGCCTGGAGTGCCAGGAACGACTATGGCTACACCTTC. This codes for CAWSARNDYGYTF.